This T cell receptor beta chain derives from a study of T cells in Graves' hyperthyroidism and ophthalmopathy. Study-wide background: Peripheral blood was acquired at first diagnosis, ahead of any therapy whatsoever. General observations from the study: A 13 V-J signature model discriminated ophthalmopathy versus stable hyperthyroidism. Model output signaled ophthalmopathy a median around 5.9 months ahead of onset.

It was RNA transcripts that yielded the amplified TCR beta CDR3 regions. First-round RT-PCR of the TCR CDR3 relied on the HTBI primer set. TCRdb independently ran MiXCR on the multiplex PCR reads; one entry per CDR3 protein. Among 250,000 to 400,000 distinct CDR3 sequences listed, roughly 13% were seen once. This clonotype appeared many times. The target antigen is unknown. Trimming removed 5 bases from V and 0 bases from J, with 16 bases in between. Germline CDR1 reads MNHNS; CDR2 reads SASEGT. This CDR3 region has 16 residues. Pregnant or lactating patients were excluded, as were those with uncontrolled infection or other autoimmune disease.

The chain uses TRBV6-1 and TRBJ2-5; D is possibly TRBD2 (6 bases). Specimen: blood. This receptor was obtained from a woman aged 40 to 50 with Graves' ophthalmopathy. The CDR3 reads CASSSLDYYHQETQYF. The CDR3 region has the DNA TGTGCCAGCAGTTCCCTGGACTATTACCACCAAGAGACCCAGTACTTC.